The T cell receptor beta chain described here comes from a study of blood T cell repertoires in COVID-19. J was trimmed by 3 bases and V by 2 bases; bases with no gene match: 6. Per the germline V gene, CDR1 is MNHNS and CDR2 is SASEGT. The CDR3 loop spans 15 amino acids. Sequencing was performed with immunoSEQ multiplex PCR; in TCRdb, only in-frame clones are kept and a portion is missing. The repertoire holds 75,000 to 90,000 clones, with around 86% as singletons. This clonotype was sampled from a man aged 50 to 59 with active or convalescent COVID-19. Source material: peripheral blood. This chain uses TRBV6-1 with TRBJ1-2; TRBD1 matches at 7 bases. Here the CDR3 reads CASSEWAGGDYGYTF. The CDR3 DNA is TGTGCCAGCAGTGAATGGGCAGGGGGTGACTATGGCTACACCTTC.